Presented here are 10 T cell receptor beta chains from one specimen sequenced in a study of T cell responses to AZD1222 COVID-19 vaccine. TCRdb keeps only in-frame clones here, not all; method: immunoSEQ multiplex PCR. The data show some 150,000 clones, around nine tenths seen once. The input for sequencing was peripheral blood, taken on day 0 of AZD1222 vaccination. These receptors all come from an adult in good health.

V gene TRBV25-1 combines with J gene TRBJ2-3; D is possibly TRBD1 or TRBD2 (6 bases each). Germline-derived CDR1 and CDR2 are MGHDK and SYGVNS. The CDR3 length is 18 residues. Trimming shortened V by 5 bases and J by 1 base, and 22 bases separated the two germline ends. In nucleotides, the CDR3 is TGTGCCAGCAGTAAGACCTTAGGGGGGAAGGAACGCACAGATACGCAGTATTTT. This gives the protein CASSKTLGGKERTDTQYF.

J is TRBJ2-1 and V is TRBV9; TRBD1 is a possible D gene (5 bases). Trimming shortened V by 0 bases and J by 0 bases, and 13 bases separated the two germline ends. The CDR3 is made up of 17 amino acids. Germline V lookup: CDR1 SGDLS, CDR2 YYNGEE. The CDR3 reads CASSVDDSRSSYNEQFF. The DNA of the CDR3 is TGTGCCAGCAGCGTAGACGACAGCAGAAGCTCCTACAATGAGCAGTTCTTC.

This chain joins TRBV5-1 and TRBJ2-7; 7 nucleotides match TRBD1. The CDR3 is 13 amino acids. Germline values: CDR1 SGHRS, CDR2 YFSETQ. Trimming at V came to 4 bases and at J to 2 bases, leaving 3 bases not matched to a gene. The CDR3 nucleotides are TGCGCCAGCAGCGACGACAGGGCCTACGAGCAGTACTTC. As protein: CASSDDRAYEQYF.

For this clone: The same CDR3 is also encoded by other DNA sequences in this sample. The genes are TRBV18 and TRBJ2-7; 9 nucleotides agree with TRBD1. With 6 bases clipped from V and 4 bases from J, the junction kept 7 bases outside the gene matches. The CDR3 runs 14 residues. Germline loops: CDR1 KGHSH, CDR2 LQKENI. This CDR3 reads CASSADRGKYEQYF. CDR3 sequence (DNA): TGTGCCAGCTCTGCGGACAGGGGCAAGTACGAGCAGTACTTC.

The chain couples TRBV5-4 to TRBJ1-2; D gene unclear. Germline V gene data show CDR1 as SGHNT and CDR2 as YYREEE (reference sequence). The ends were cut back, 1 base at V and 4 bases at J, with 11 bases in the middle. The CDR3 has 14 amino acids. The CDR3 here is CASSLWGAGYGYTF. The CDR3 DNA sequence: TGTGCCAGCAGCTTGTGGGGAGCTGGCTATGGCTACACCTTC.

The chain is built from TRBV18 and TRBJ2-1; no clear D gene. The germline V gene encodes CDR1 KGHSH and CDR2 LQKENI. This CDR3 is built from 14 residues. V lost 3 bases to trimming and J lost 5 bases, with 11 bases between them. CDR3 coding DNA: TGTGCCAGCTCACCTAGGGCTCCCAACAATGAGCAGTTCTTC. Protein sequence: CASSPRAPNNEQFF.

This clone came up a few times. The rearrangement joins TRBV6-5 to TRBJ2-7; 9 nucleotides line up with TRBD1. Germline V gene sequence: CDR1 MNHEY, CDR2 SVGAGI. After removal of 7 bases from V and 0 bases from J, the junction contained 7 bases not matched to a gene. This CDR3 has 15 residues. CDR3 amino acids: CASNTGQGSSYEQYF. The CDR3 DNA reads TGTGCCAGCAATACCGGACAGGGGAGCTCCTACGAGCAGTACTTC.

This clone was recorded only once. The chain has TRBV6-2 or TRBV6-3 and TRBJ1-2, with 8 bases identical to TRBD1. The CDR3 contains 16 residues. Trimming took 2 bases from V and 8 from J; bases not matched to a gene: 13. Germline-derived CDR1 and CDR2 are MNHEY and SVGEGT. CDR3 loop: CASSYTLGQGAGGYTF. DNA for the CDR3: TGTGCCAGCAGTTACACCCTCGGCCAGGGGGCAGGCGGCTACACCTTC.

The chain couples TRBV3-1 (or the pseudogene TRBV3-2) to TRBJ1-2; the D gene is possibly TRBD1 (5 bases). Germline V gene data show CDR1 as LGHDT and CDR2 as YNNKEL (reference sequence). The V end was cut by 0 bases, the J end by 4 bases, with 12 bases between. CDR3 length equals 15 residues. The CDR3: CASSQDSAGSYGYTF. The CDR3 region has the DNA TGTGCCAGCAGCCAAGATTCGGCAGGGAGCTATGGCTACACCTTC.

The V call is TRBV6-1, the J call TRBJ1-3; TRBD1 is a possible D gene (5 bases). CDR1 MNHNS and CDR2 SASEGT come from the germline V gene. The length of the CDR3 is 15 residues. V lost 1 base and J 1 base, leaving 8 bases between the germline ends. The CDR3 loop is CASSEGGSSGNTIYF. The CDR3 DNA reads as TGTGCCAGCAGTGAAGGGGGGAGTTCTGGAAACACCATATATTTT.